This record covers a single TCR beta chain. Its antigen remains unidentified. The data derive from a study of shared clonotypes between healthy human individuals. Study-level results: The study generally estimated greater richness for naive than memory subsets. Donors were few, which limited the genetic and exposure-history diversity represented.

The CDR3 length is 15 residues. Trimming removed 0 bases at V and 4 bases at J, with 12 bases between. Germline lookup yields CDR1 WSHSY and CDR2 SAAADI. Terminally differentiated effector memory CD45RA+ cells were excluded by CCR7 positive selection of CD45RO-negative cells. Genomic DNA of each subset was evenly split across several immunoSEQ plates. Sorted-subset replicate PCRs used around 220 ng DNA, roughly 28,000 T cell genomes. Generated by immunoSEQ multiplex PCR, the TCRdb table keeps only in-frame clones and is missing some. This sample has about 2,100,000 clones; approximately 94% occur once, and the top ten carry more than 1.5%.

The material sequenced was naive CD8+ T cells from PBMCs. The receptor comes from a young man in good health. Some clones in this sample may be carry-over from other donors' samples. V is TRBV10-2 and J is TRBJ1-2; the D is unclear. CDR3 in DNA: TGCGCCAGCAGTGAGTCCCGGGGTAAGGGCTATGGCTACACCTTC. Amino acids: CASSESRGKGYGYTF.